Detailed here is one T cell receptor beta chain. Its matching antigen is unknown. The germline gives CDR1 SGDLS, CDR2 YYNGEE. There are 15 residues in the CDR3. Libraries were UMI-labeled 5' RACE TRB cDNA. Each CDR3 protein gets one entry in TCRdb, which reprocessed the 5' RACE reads and gives no DNA. The specimen's table records under 90,000 distinct CDR3 sequences. The sample is drawn from a study of CXCR3-negative and CXCR3-positive naive CD8 T cells. Study-wide results and limits: Naive subsets were similarly diverse, while memory CD8+ repertoires were much less diverse. For CXCR3-positive naive cells, TRB CDR3s were more hydrophobic than those of CXCR3-negative naive cells.

The chain has TRBV9 and TRBJ1-1. Sequenced input: naive CXCR3+ CD8+ T cells from blood. Stated subset: CD45RO-CCR7+CD27+CD95- naive CD8+ T cells expressing CXCR3 (TNR3+). This sequence originates from a human donor in good health. Some clones in this sample may be carry-over from other donors' samples. The CDR3 protein is CASSVGVHWNTEAFF.